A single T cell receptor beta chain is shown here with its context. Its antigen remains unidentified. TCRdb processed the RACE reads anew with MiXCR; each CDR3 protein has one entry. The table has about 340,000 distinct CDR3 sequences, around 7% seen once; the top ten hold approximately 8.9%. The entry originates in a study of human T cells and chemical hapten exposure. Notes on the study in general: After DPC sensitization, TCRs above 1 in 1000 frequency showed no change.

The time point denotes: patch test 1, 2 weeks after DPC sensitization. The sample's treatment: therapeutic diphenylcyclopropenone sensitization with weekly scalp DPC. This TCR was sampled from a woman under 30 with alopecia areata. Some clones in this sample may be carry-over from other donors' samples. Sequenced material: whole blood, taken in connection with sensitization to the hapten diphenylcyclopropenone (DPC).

This CDR3 reads CASSWSSYEQYF. CDR3 in DNA: TGTGCCAGCAGCTGGAGCTCCTACGAGCAGTACTTC. This chain links TRBV12-3 or TRBV12-4 with TRBJ2-7; D gene unclear. CDR3 size: 12 residues. Trimming removed 6 bases at V and 0 bases at J, with 6 bases between.